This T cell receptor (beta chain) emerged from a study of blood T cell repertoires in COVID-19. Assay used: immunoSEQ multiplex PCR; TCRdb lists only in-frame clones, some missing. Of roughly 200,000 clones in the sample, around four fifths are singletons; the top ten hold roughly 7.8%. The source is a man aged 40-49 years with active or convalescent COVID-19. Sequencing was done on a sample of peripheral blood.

For the CDR3, the DNA is TGCGCCAGCAGCTCGGAAGGGAACCAAAATACGGGGGTTACTGAAGCTTTCTTT. Translation gives CASSSEGNQNTGVTEAFF. The chain uses TRBV5-1 and TRBJ1-1; maybe TRBD1 (5 bases). Deletions cut 3 bases from V and 5 bases from J, with 26 bases between. From germline, CDR1 is SGHRS and CDR2 YFSETQ. The CDR3 length is 18 residues.